These 11 T cell receptor beta chains came from one sample sequenced in a study of T cell repertoires in cytomegalovirus infection. MiXCR, run by TCRdb on the reads, gives a single entry per CDR3 protein. In the table there are 110,000 to 150,000 distinct CDR3 sequences, roughly 6% of which are singletons. The sequenced material came from PBMCs. The receptors derive from a human donor in good health (CMV status not recorded). Some clones in this sample may be carry-over from other donors' samples.

This clonotype was recorded a few times. The V and J genes are TRBV10-3 and TRBJ2-1; 9 bases match TRBD2. CDR1 ENHRY and CDR2 SYGVKD come from the germline V gene. With V trimmed by 6 bases and J by 9 bases, 18 bases remained unmatched. The CDR3 loop spans 17 amino acids. CDR3 DNA: TGTGCCATCAGCAAAGTCGGCAGCGGGGGGACGACCGCTGAGCAGTTCTTC. Encoded protein: CAISKVGSGGTTAEQFF.

With regard to this clonotype: Compared with germline, one end of the junction differs, possibly owing to a read error. The rearrangement uses TRBV7-2 and TRBJ1-1; no firm D call. In germline, CDR1 is SGHTA, CDR2 FQGNSA. This CDR3 is built from 13 residues. The CDR3 sequence: CASSLVPRPEAYF. The CDR3 DNA reads TGTGCCAGCAGCTTAGTCCCCCGGCCTGAAGCTTACTTT.

The V gene is TRBV20-1, the J gene TRBJ2-1, with a tentative D call TRBD2 (7 bases). CDR3 size: 15 residues. Germline values: CDR1 DFQATT, CDR2 SNEGSKA (reference sequence). V gave up 3 bases and J gave up 5 bases, with 17 bases separating them. CDR3 sequence (DNA): TGCAGTGCTAGCAAAGGGGGGGGACCCCACAATGAGCAGTTCTTC. As protein: CSASKGGGPHNEQFF.

This clonotype was recorded a few times. This sequence joins TRBV15 and TRBJ1-1, with TRBD1 identical over 10 bases. The CDR3 is made up of 17 amino acids. Trimming removed 1 base from V and 0 bases from J; junction bases left unmatched: 5. The V gene's germline CDR1 is LNHNV and CDR2 YYDKDF (reference sequence). This CDR3 reads CATSRGGTGVLNTEAFF. The CDR3 nucleotides read TGTGCCACCAGCAGAGGAGGGACAGGGGTCTTGAACACTGAAGCTTTCTTT.

This clonotype has ten or more counts. The gene calls are TRBV29-1 and TRBJ1-1, with a possible D match to TRBD1 (5 bases). V was pared by 3 bases and J by 6 bases, with 11 bases between. Germline CDR1 SQVTM, CDR2 ANQGSEA. The CDR3 loop spans 12 amino acids. The CDR3 DNA reads TGCAGCGTTGACGCGGGGCGGGCTGAAGCTTTCTTT. It is translated as CSVDAGRAEAFF.

This clonotype was seen repeatedly, ten times or more. This sequence joins TRBV7-6 and TRBJ1-2, with TRBD1 matching over 7 bases. Looked up from germline, CDR1 is SGHVS and CDR2 is FNYEAQ. With 5 bases clipped from V and 1 base from J, the junction kept 7 bases outside the gene matches. The CDR3 sequence is 15 residues long. The DNA of the CDR3 is TGTGCCAGCAGCGTAGGACAGGCGAATAACTATGGCTACACCTTC. This translates into CASSVGQANNYGYTF.

This clonotype was recorded at least ten times. The chain joins TRBV28 to TRBJ1-3; no firm D call. The CDR3 length is 14 residues. The germline gives CDR1 MDHEN, CDR2 SYDVKM. V was shortened by 6 bases and J by 0 bases, with 9 bases between the two germline ends. DNA of the CDR3: TGTGCCAGCAGCCCGCAGTACTCTGGAAACACCATATATTTT. It is translated as CASSPQYSGNTIYF.

This clonotype has only a few counts. V usage is TRBV7-9 and J usage is TRBJ1-1; D is unresolved. V lost 3 bases, J lost 6 bases, and 17 bases lay in between. Germline V gene lookup returns CDR1 SEHNR and CDR2 FQNEAQ (reference sequence). The CDR3 is 15 amino acids. The CDR3 sequence is CASSFDGRVAAEAFF. The DNA of the CDR3 is TGTGCCAGCAGCTTCGACGGACGGGTGGCGGCTGAAGCTTTCTTT. The full variable domain, completed using reference TRBV7-9 and TRBJ1-1, is DTGVSQNPRHKITKRGQNVTFRCDPISEHNRLYWYRQTLGQGPEFLTYFQNEAQLEKSRLLSDRFSAERPKGSFSTLEIQRTEQGDSAMYLCASSFDGRVAAEAFFGQGTRLTVV.

The chain has TRBV27 and TRBJ1-2; 9 positions match TRBD1. The length of the CDR3 is 16 residues. Trimming cost V 3 bases and J 4 bases; bases outside gene matches: 9. The germline gives CDR1 MNHEY, CDR2 SMNVEV (reference sequence). The CDR3 sequence: CASSFLGQGNSYGYTF. In DNA form, the CDR3 reads TGTGCCAGCAGTTTCCTAGGACAGGGGAATAGCTATGGCTACACCTTC.

Remarks on this clonotype: Being one base from a much bigger clone, this may be a read error. This rearrangement joins TRBV7-4 to TRBJ1-1, with TRBD1 matching 7 bases. Germline CDR1 is SGHVT and CDR2 is SQSDAQ. Germline trimming cut 6 bases from V and 5 bases from J; bases unmatched to any gene: 9. The CDR3 runs 14 residues. The CDR3 here is CASRDRDSGTEAFF. Here the CDR3 DNA reads TGTGCCAGCAGAGACCGGGACAGCGGGACTGAAGCTTTCTTT.

This clonotype was counted ten times or more. The V gene is TRBV7-9, the J gene TRBJ2-3; tentative D call: TRBD1 (5 bases). This CDR3 contains 11 residues. Germline assignment: CDR1 SEHNR and CDR2 FQNEAQ (reference sequence). V lost 6 bases to trimming and J lost 7 bases, with 8 bases between them. The DNA for the CDR3 is TGTGCCAGCAGTGGGGCAAATACGCAGTATTTT. This encodes CASSGANTQYF.